One and the same sample provided the 2 T cell receptor beta chains below, sequenced in a study of CD8 T cells in Susac syndrome. RNA, at about 0.5 to 1 ug, was reverse transcribed with random hexamers. Via MiXCR, TCRdb re-called the immunoSEQ multiplex PCR reads, giving one row per CDR3 protein. This table holds under 250,000 distinct CDR3 sequences, around 93% found once. The specimen sequenced was CD4+ T cells from PBMCs. The receptors derive from a human donor with Susac syndrome.

This rearrangement joins TRBV12-3 or TRBV12-4 to TRBJ1-1; D is perhaps TRBD1 (5 bases). V lost 6 bases to trimming and J lost 8 bases, with 13 bases between them. The CDR3 is made up of 12 amino acids. CDR3 coding DNA: TGTGCCAGCAGGATGGGACGGGGCGAAGCTTTCTTT. It is translated as CASRMGRGEAFF.

This rearrangement joins TRBV9 to TRBJ2-1; D may be TRBD1 (6 bases). CDR1 SGDLS and CDR2 YYNGEE come from the germline V gene. V dropped 4 bases and J dropped 0 bases, with 14 bases sitting between them. The CDR3 loop spans 16 amino acids. The CDR3, as DNA: TGTGCCAGCAGCACACACGGGACACCCTCCTACAATGAGCAGTTCTTC. Its translation: CASSTHGTPSYNEQFF.